This T cell receptor (beta chain) was retrieved from a study of CD8 T cells in ankylosing spondylitis. Study outcomes and limitations: The study identified a TCR beta motif of fewer than 10 highly homologous variants that appeared characteristic of ankylosing spondylitis blood.

V trimming: 4 bases; J trimming: 9 bases; junction bases outside the gene matches: 13. The CDR3 is 15 amino acids. Per germline, CDR1 SGDLS and CDR2 YYNGEE. TCRdb reanalysed the 5' RACE reads using MiXCR and keeps one entry per CDR3 protein. The sample contains about 220,000 distinct CDR3 sequences, approximately 7.4% of which appear only once. This clonotype has at least ten counts. What it binds is not known. Sequenced sample: blood, either unsorted or a sorted T cell fraction (not recorded which). The TCR was taken from a male donor with ankylosing spondylitis. V is TRBV9 and J is TRBJ2-1, with 7 nucleotides matching TRBD1. Here the CDR3 DNA reads TGTGCCAGCAGCCCCCCGGGCAGGGGGATAGGTGAGCAGTTCTTC. This codes for CASSPPGRGIGEQFF.